Shown below are 28 T cell receptor beta chains from a single sample sequenced in a study of T cells after yellow fever vaccination. MiXCR was run by TCRdb on the 5' RACE reads, yielding one entry per CDR3 protein. The table includes about 340,000 distinct CDR3 sequences, about an eighth detected once. The source was CD4+ T cells sorted from PBMCs, collected 15 days after the yellow fever booster vaccination. These receptors were collected from a man aged 18 to 30 who received the YFV17D yellow fever vaccine.

The chain couples TRBV12-3 or TRBV12-4 to TRBJ2-3; D gene uncertain. V was cut by 6 bases and J by 8 bases, with 15 bases left in between. This CDR3 contains 13 residues. In DNA, the CDR3 is TGTGCCAGCAGGATATTAAGGATCCCTACGCAGTATTTT. Protein sequence: CASRILRIPTQYF.

This clonotype was detected ten times or more. Its ends do not fully match the called genes, so a read error is possible. The chain carries TRBV5-1 and TRBJ2-7, with a tentative D call TRBD1 (5 bases). The germline gives CDR1 SGHRS, CDR2 YFSETQ. The CDR3 consists of 15 residues. This chain's CDR3 is CASSLVVGHSNEQYF. The CDR3, as DNA: TGCGCCAGCAGCTTGGTAGTCGGACACTCCAACGAGCAGTACTTC. The full variable domain, in which reference TRBV5-1 and TRBJ2-7 provide the parts outside the CDR3, is KAGVTQTPRYLIKTRGQQVTLSCSPISGHRSVSWYQQTPGQGLQFLFEYFSETQRNKGNFPGRFSGRQFSNSRSEMNVSTLELGDSALYLCASSLVVGHSNEQYFGPGTRLTVT.

This chain uses TRBV10-3 with TRBJ2-7, with D perhaps TRBD2 (6 bases). The germline gives CDR1 ENHRY, CDR2 SYGVKD. The CDR3 sequence is 12 residues long. V lost 10 bases and J 4 bases, leaving 14 bases between the germline ends. This CDR3 reads CATSLGGYEQYV. The CDR3 DNA reads as TGTGCCACCTCTCTGGGGGGATACGAGCAGTACGTC.

This chain links TRBV20-1 with TRBJ1-2; 8 positions agree with TRBD1. The junction had 5 bases not matched to a gene; V was cut back by 0 bases and J by 8 bases. Germline assignment: CDR1 DFQATT and CDR2 SNEGSKA (reference sequence). There are 13 residues in the CDR3. This CDR3 reads CSARDQGAGGYTF. In DNA form, the CDR3 reads TGCAGTGCTAGAGATCAGGGGGCAGGCGGCTACACCTTC.

This sequence joins TRBV5-1 and TRBJ2-2; weak D call: TRBD1 (5 bases). The CDR3 is 13 amino acids. Trimming left V 1 base short and J 10 bases short, with 11 bases between. CDR1 and CDR2 (germline): SGHRS, YFSETQ. CDR3 coding DNA: TGCGCCAGCAGCTTGAACAGGAATGAGGAGCTGTTTTTT. Its protein is CASSLNRNEELFF.

The table lists this clonotype with many counts. This sequence joins TRBV28 and TRBJ2-5; D is unresolved. With 4 bases removed from V and 2 bases from J, the gap between germline ends came to 11 bases. This CDR3 spans 14 amino acids. Germline V CDR1 and CDR2: MDHEN, SYDVKM. The CDR3 here is CASSSPALQETQYF. CDR3 in DNA: TGTGCCAGCAGTTCTCCGGCCTTACAAGAGACCCAGTACTTC.

This chain uses TRBV6-6 with TRBJ1-4; D may be TRBD1 (6 bases). This CDR3 is 16 amino acids long. Per the germline V gene, CDR1 is MNHNY and CDR2 is SVGAGI (reference sequence). Trimming removed 5 bases at V and 1 base at J, with 14 bases between. The CDR3 is CASSPGQLLTNEKLFF. CDR3 in DNA: TGTGCCAGCAGTCCAGGACAGCTATTAACTAATGAAAAACTGTTTTTT.

The genes are TRBV3-1 and TRBJ1-2; D may be TRBD1 (6 bases). CDR1 is LGHDT, CDR2 YNNKEL, per germline (reference sequence). The CDR3 extends over 14 amino acids. V was trimmed by 0 bases and J by 4 bases, leaving 9 bases between them. CDR3 residues: CASSQDIQGYGYTF. The DNA of the CDR3 is TGTGCCAGCAGCCAAGACATACAGGGCTATGGCTACACCTTC.

The table lists this clonotype with a few counts. The V gene is TRBV4-3, the J gene TRBJ2-3; perhaps D is TRBD1 or TRBD2 (5 bases each). The CDR3 contains 14 residues. The V gene lost 5 bases and the J gene lost 11 bases, with 20 bases spanning the gap. Germline CDR1 and CDR2: LGHNA and YSLEER. CDR3: CASSGGLALRQQYF. CDR3 DNA sequence: TGCGCCAGCAGCGGGGGTTTAGCCTTACGCCAGCAGTATTTT.

This clonotype was seen many times. This chain connects TRBV6-2 or TRBV6-3 to TRBJ2-1; 13 nucleotides align to TRBD2. Per the germline V gene, CDR1 is MNHEY and CDR2 is SVGEGT. V shed 5 bases and J 10 bases; nucleotides not matched to a gene: 11. This CDR3 is built from 16 residues. The CDR3 DNA reads TGTGCCAGCAGTAGGACGTGGGGACTAGCGGGGACCGAGCAGTTCTTC. It yields the protein CASSRTWGLAGTEQFF.

This clonotype was seen a handful of times. V usage is TRBV5-1 and J usage is TRBJ2-2; D perhaps matches TRBD1 (6 bases). The germline gives CDR1 SGHRS, CDR2 YFSETQ. The germline V and J ends were trimmed by 0 bases and 0 bases, with 15 bases remaining between them. This CDR3 is 18 amino acids long. CDR3 nucleotides: TGCGCCAGCAGCTTGGCCCGCGACAGGCCGGCGAACACCGGGGAGCTGTTTTTT. Translated: CASSLARDRPANTGELFF.

This clonotype has ten or more counts. V gene TRBV4-3 combines with J gene TRBJ2-7, with D possibly called TRBD1 or TRBD2 (6 bases each). The CDR3 runs 15 residues. The V end lost 1 base, the J end lost 4 bases, and 14 bases lay between the germline ends. In germline, CDR1 is LGHNA, CDR2 YSLEER. CDR3 protein: CASSQGVGGPYEQYF. The CDR3 coding sequence is TGCGCCAGCAGCCAAGGAGTCGGGGGCCCATACGAGCAGTACTTC.

The gene calls are TRBV5-4 and TRBJ2-3, with TRBD1 as a possible D gene (6 bases). Germline CDR1 is SGHNT and CDR2 is YYREEE (reference sequence). V was clipped by 7 bases and J by 4 bases, with 13 bases between them. This CDR3 comprises 13 residues. The CDR3 coding sequence is TGTGCCAGCGCACGACAGGATCCAGATACGCAGTATTTT. Its translation: CASARQDPDTQYF.

The J gene is TRBJ1-1, the V gene TRBV29-1; possible D gene TRBD1, 5 bases. The V end lost 4 bases, the J end lost 4 bases, and 7 bases lay between the germline ends. This CDR3 spans 11 amino acids. Germline CDR1 is SQVTM and CDR2 is ANQGSEA. The CDR3 DNA follows: TGCAGCGTTGGGGGGTTCACTGAAGCTTTCTTT. Protein sequence: CSVGGFTEAFF.

The rearrangement links TRBV20-1 to TRBJ2-7, with TRBD2 identical over 9 bases. The CDR3 sequence is 14 residues long. With 4 bases clipped from V and 6 bases from J, the junction kept 10 bases outside the gene matches. Germline lookup yields CDR1 DFQATT and CDR2 SNEGSKA (reference sequence). CDR3 residues: CSAKASGVSSEQYV. The DNA of the CDR3 is TGCAGTGCTAAAGCTAGCGGGGTCTCATCCGAGCAGTACGTC.

This clonotype was recorded many times. The genes are TRBV10-1 and TRBJ1-6, with a possible D match to TRBD1 (5 bases). Per the germline V gene, CDR1 is WNHNN and CDR2 is SYGVQD (reference sequence). CDR3 length equals 15 residues. V was pared by 2 bases and J by 6 bases, with 11 bases between. The CDR3 reads CASSEGRDLNSPLHF. The CDR3 region has the DNA TGCGCCAGCAGTGAGGGCAGGGACCTTAATTCACCCCTCCACTTT.

This rearrangement joins TRBV5-6 to TRBJ2-1; D gene unclear. The CDR3 is 11 residues long. CDR1 and CDR2 from the germline V gene are SGHDT and YYEEEE. The ends were cut back, 5 bases at V and 5 bases at J, with 5 bases in the middle. The CDR3 protein is CASRLNNEQFF. For the CDR3, the DNA is TGTGCCAGCAGGCTAAACAATGAGCAGTTCTTC.

This chain connects TRBV4-1 to TRBJ2-3, with 7 bases lining up with TRBD1. The CDR3 is 16 residues long. The V gene's germline CDR1 is MGHRA and CDR2 YSYEKL. Trimming removed 4 bases from V and 2 bases from J; junction bases left unmatched: 9. DNA of the CDR3: TGCGCCAGCAGCCGAGTACAGGGGTCCCCCACAGATACGCAGTATTTT. Translated: CASSRVQGSPTDTQYF.

The chain employs TRBV28 and TRBJ1-4; 7 nucleotides line up with TRBD1. V was pared by 5 bases and J by 4 bases, with 13 bases of the junction left unmatched. Germline V gene lookup returns CDR1 MDHEN and CDR2 SYDVKM. CDR3 length: 17 amino acids. The CDR3 region is CASSPPFGQDFNEKLFF. CDR3 nucleotides: TGTGCCAGCAGTCCCCCCTTCGGACAGGACTTTAATGAAAAACTGTTTTTT.

This clonotype was counted only a few times. The gene calls are TRBV6-5 and TRBJ2-3; TRBD2 matches at 9 bases. V shed 7 bases and J 5 bases; nucleotides not matched to a gene: 7. The CDR3 extends over 14 amino acids. Per germline, CDR1 MNHEY and CDR2 SVGAGI. The DNA of the CDR3 is TGTGCCAGCAAAAGCGGGGGGTCACAAGATACGCAGTATTTT. Encoded protein: CASKSGGSQDTQYF.

The sample holds a few counts of this clonotype. This chain uses TRBV4-2 with TRBJ2-7, with TRBD2 matching over 8 bases. The CDR3 length is 16 residues. Germline-derived CDR1 and CDR2 are LGHNA and YNFKEQ. V shed 0 bases, J shed 2 bases, and the junction held 6 bases outside the gene matches. The CDR3 DNA sequence: TGTGCCAGCAGCCAAGATTCCAGCGGGGGAACCTACGAGCAGTACTTC. Translation gives CASSQDSSGGTYEQYF.

This clonotype has just a few counts. The rearrangement links TRBV6-2 or TRBV6-3 to TRBJ2-1, with 9 bases aligning to TRBD1. Germline CDR1 is MNHEY and CDR2 is SVGEGT. V trimming: 2 bases; J trimming: 2 bases; junction bases outside the gene matches: 10. The CDR3 covers 18 residues. CDR3 loop: CASSYPIPGQGPYNEQFF. CDR3 in DNA: TGTGCCAGCAGTTACCCCATCCCGGGACAGGGCCCCTACAATGAGCAGTTCTTC.

This clonotype came up a few times. V is TRBV6-6 and J is TRBJ1-1, with D tentatively TRBD1 (5 bases). V was pared by 0 bases and J by 0 bases, with 8 bases between. Germline V CDR1 and CDR2: MNHNY, SVGAGI (reference sequence). This CDR3 has 15 residues. CDR3 DNA: TGTGCCAGCAGTTACTCTATGGGGGTGAACACTGAAGCTTTCTTT. This sequence encodes CASSYSMGVNTEAFF.

The V and J genes are TRBV4-1 and TRBJ2-1, with 9 bases lining up with TRBD2. Per germline, CDR1 MGHRA and CDR2 YSYEKL. Trimming at V came to 6 bases and at J to 4 bases, leaving 7 bases not matched to a gene. There are 15 residues in the CDR3. In nucleotides, the CDR3 is TGCGCCAGCAGTCACGGGACTAGCCGATACAATGAGCAGTTCTTC. Its protein is CASSHGTSRYNEQFF.

This clonotype has only a few counts. This chain uses TRBV7-8 with TRBJ2-7; D assignment may be TRBD1 or TRBD2 (6 bases each). The V gene's germline CDR1 is SGHVS and CDR2 FQNEAQ. V was shortened by 1 base and J by 6 bases, with 22 bases between the two germline ends. The CDR3 sequence is 17 residues long. The CDR3 loop is CASSLGVDLGGGFEQYV. In DNA form, the CDR3 reads TGTGCCAGCAGCTTAGGGGTTGATCTAGGAGGGGGGTTCGAGCAGTACGTC.

This clonotype was observed at least ten times. V and J are TRBV9 and TRBJ1-1, with no clear D. The CDR3 runs 14 residues. The V end was cut by 0 bases, the J end by 0 bases, with 6 bases between. Germline lookup yields CDR1 SGDLS and CDR2 YYNGEE. The CDR3: CASSVGVLNTEAFF. The CDR3 DNA sequence: TGTGCCAGCAGCGTAGGTGTCCTGAACACTGAAGCTTTCTTT.

At least ten counts were recorded for this clonotype. The chain couples TRBV12-3 or TRBV12-4 to TRBJ2-2; D is unclear. Trimming left V 5 bases short and J 4 bases short, with 8 bases between. The CDR3 covers 13 residues. CDR3 bases: TGTGCCAGCAGTCCTCGGTTCACCGGGGAGCTGTTTTTT. Its translation: CASSPRFTGELFF.

The rearrangement uses TRBV9 and TRBJ1-2, with 10 bases that match TRBD1. The germline V gene has CDR1 SGDLS and CDR2 YYNGEE. This CDR3 has 15 residues. The trim removed 0 bases at V and 7 bases at J, leaving 6 bases unmatched. This CDR3 is CASSVEGQGFSGYTF. DNA of the CDR3: TGTGCCAGCAGCGTAGAGGGACAGGGGTTCAGTGGCTACACCTTC. Full variable domain (missing parts from reference TRBV9 and TRBJ1-2): DSGVTQTPKHLITATGQRVTLRCSPRSGDLSVYWYQQSLDQGLQFLIQYYNGEERAKGNILERFSAQQFPDLHSELNLSSLELGDSALYFCASSVEGQGFSGYTFGSGTRLTVV.